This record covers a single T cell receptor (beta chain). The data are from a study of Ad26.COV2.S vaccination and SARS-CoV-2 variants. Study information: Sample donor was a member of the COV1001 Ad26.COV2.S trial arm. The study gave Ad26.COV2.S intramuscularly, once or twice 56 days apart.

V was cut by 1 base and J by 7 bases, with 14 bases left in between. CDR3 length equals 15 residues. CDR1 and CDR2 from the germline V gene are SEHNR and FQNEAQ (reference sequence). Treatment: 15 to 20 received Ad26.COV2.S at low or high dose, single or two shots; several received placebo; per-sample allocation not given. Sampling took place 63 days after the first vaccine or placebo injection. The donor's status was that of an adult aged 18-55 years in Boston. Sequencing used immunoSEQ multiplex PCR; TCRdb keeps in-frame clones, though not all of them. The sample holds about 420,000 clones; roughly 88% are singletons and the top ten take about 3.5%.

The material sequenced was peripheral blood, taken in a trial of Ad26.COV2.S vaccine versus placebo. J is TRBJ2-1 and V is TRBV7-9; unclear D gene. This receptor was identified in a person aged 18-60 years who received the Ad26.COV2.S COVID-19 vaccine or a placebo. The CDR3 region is CASSLVQDPENEQFF. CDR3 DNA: TGTGCCAGCAGCTTAGTGCAGGACCCCGAGAATGAGCAGTTCTTC. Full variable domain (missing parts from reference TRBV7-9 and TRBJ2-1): DTGVSQNPRHKITKRGQNVTFRCDPISEHNRLYWYRQTLGQGPEFLTYFQNEAQLEKSRLLSDRFSAERPKGSFSTLEIQRTEQGDSAMYLCASSLVQDPENEQFFGPGTRLTVL.